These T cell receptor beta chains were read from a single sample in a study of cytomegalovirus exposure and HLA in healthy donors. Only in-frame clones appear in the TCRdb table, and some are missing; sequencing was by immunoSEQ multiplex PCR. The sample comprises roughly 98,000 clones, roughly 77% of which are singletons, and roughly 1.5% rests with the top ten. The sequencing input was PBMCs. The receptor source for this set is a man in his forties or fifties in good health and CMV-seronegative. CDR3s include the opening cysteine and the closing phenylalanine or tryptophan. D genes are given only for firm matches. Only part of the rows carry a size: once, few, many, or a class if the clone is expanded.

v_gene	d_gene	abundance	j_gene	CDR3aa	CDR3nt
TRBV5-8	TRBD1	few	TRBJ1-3	CASSARQGSSGNTIYF	TGTGCCAGCAGCGCACGACAGGGAAGCTCTGGAAACACCATATATTTT
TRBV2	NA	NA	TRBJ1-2	CASSENNYGYTF	TGTGCCAGCAGCGAGAATAACTATGGCTACACCTTC
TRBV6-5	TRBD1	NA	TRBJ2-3	CASSQDRVTQYF	TGTGCCAGCAGCCAAGACAGGGTAACGCAGTATTTT
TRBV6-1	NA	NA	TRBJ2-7	CASRRESSYEQYF	TGTGCCAGCCGTAGGGAGAGCTCCTACGAGCAGTACTTC
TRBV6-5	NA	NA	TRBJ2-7	CASSPRQETYEQYF	TGTGCCAGCAGTCCCCGACAGGAGACCTACGAGCAGTACTTC
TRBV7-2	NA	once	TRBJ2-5	CASSPNPSIVTQYF	TGTGCCAGCAGCCCCAACCCCAGTATTGTGACCCAGTACTTC
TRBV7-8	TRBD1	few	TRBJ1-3	CASTSTGGFLVNTIYF	TGTGCCAGCACCTCGACAGGGGGCTTTCTGGTAAACACCATATATTTT
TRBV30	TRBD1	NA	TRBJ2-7	CAYRGTGRNEQYF	TGTGCCTACAGAGGGACAGGGCGGAACGAGCAGTACTTC
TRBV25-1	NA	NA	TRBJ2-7	CASSARNEQYF	TGTGCCAGCAGCGCCAGGAACGAGCAGTACTTC
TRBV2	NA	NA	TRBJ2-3	CASTWQGSSTDTQYF	TGTGCCAGCACCTGGCAGGGCTCTAGCACAGATACGCAGTATTTT
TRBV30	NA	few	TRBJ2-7	CAWSKLSYEQYF	TGTGCCTGGAGTAAACTTTCCTACGAGCAGTACTTC
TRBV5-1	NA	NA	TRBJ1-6	CASSRGGDSPLHF	TGCGCCAGCAGCAGAGGCGGGGATTCACCCCTCCACTTT
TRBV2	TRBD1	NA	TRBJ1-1	CASSEALGTANTEAFF	TGTGCCAGCAGTGAAGCGCTTGGGACAGCGAACACTGAAGCTTTCTTT
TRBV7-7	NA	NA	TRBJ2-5	CASSPIGETQYF	TGTGCCAGCAGCCCAATCGGAGAGACCCAGTACTTC
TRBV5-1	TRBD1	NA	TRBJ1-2	CASSLGQGDYGYTF	TGCGCCAGCAGCTTGGGACAGGGAGACTATGGCTACACCTTC
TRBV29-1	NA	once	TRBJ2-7	CSVHGTLREQYF	TGCAGCGTTCATGGGACTCTACGGGAGCAGTACTTC
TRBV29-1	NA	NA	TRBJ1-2	CSVGPHGTIQGYTF	TGCAGCGTTGGCCCTCATGGGACAATCCAGGGGTACACCTTC
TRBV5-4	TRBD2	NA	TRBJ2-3	CASSRLLQRGNGDTQYF	TGTGCCAGCAGCCGCCTGCTCCAGCGGGGGAATGGAGATACGCAGTATTTT
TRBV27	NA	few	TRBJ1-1	CASSLTAGWGSFSEAFF	TGTGCCAGCAGTTTAACGGCTGGGTGGGGCAGTTTCTCTGAAGCTTTCTTT
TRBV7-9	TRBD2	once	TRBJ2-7	CSSSLGGEAGGSYEQYF	TGTTCCAGCAGCTTAGGGGGTGAAGCGGGGGGATCCTACGAGCAGTACTTC
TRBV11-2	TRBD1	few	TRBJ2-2	CASSSLLGQGYRELFF	TGTGCCAGCAGCTCCTTGCTGGGACAGGGATACAGGGAGCTGTTTTTT
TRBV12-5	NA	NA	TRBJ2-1	CASGTNKRTYNEQFF	TGTGCTAGTGGAACGAACAAGCGAACCTACAATGAGCAGTTCTTC
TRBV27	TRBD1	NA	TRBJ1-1	CASSSNRDRGITSAFF	TGTGCCAGCAGTTCGAACCGGGACAGGGGCATAACGTCGGCTTTCTTT
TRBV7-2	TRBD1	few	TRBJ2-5	CASSLRGPETQYF	TGTGCCAGCAGCTTAAGGGGGCCTGAGACCCAGTACTTC
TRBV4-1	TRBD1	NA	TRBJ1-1	CASSQGAWTGGGTEAFF	TGCGCCAGCAGCCAAGGCGCATGGACAGGGGGCGGCACTGAAGCTTTCTTT
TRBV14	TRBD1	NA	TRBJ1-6	CASSRADRRNDPLHF	TGTGCCAGCAGCCGCGCGGACAGGCGTAATGACCCCCTCCACTTT
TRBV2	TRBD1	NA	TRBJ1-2	CASIIGQGGGYTF	TGTGCCAGCATTATAGGACAGGGAGGTGGCTACACCTTC
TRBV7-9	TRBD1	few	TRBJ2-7	CASSLGGQGVRSYEQYF	TGTGCCAGCAGCTTAGGTGGTCAGGGGGTTCGGTCCTACGAGCAGTACTTC
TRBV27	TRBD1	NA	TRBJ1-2	CASSLMGQKNGYTF	TGTGCCAGCAGTTTAATGGGACAGAAGAATGGCTACACCTTC
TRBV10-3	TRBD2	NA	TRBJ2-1	CAISDWGAGAVDEQFF	TGTGCCATCAGTGATTGGGGAGCGGGGGCCGTGGATGAGCAGTTCTTC
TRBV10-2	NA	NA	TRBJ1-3	CASSGQSFSGNTIYF	TGCGCCAGCAGCGGACAGTCTTTCTCTGGAAACACCATATATTTT
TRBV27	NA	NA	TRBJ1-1	CASSLAGRGTEAFF	TGTGCCAGCAGTTTGGCAGGGCGCGGCACTGAAGCTTTCTTT
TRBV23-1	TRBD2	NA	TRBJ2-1	CASSLAGGHEQFF	TGCGCCAGCAGTCTGGCGGGGGGCCATGAGCAGTTCTTC
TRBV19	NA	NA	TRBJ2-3	CASSIDRGRGTDTQYF	TGTGCCAGTAGTATAGACCGGGGTCGGGGCACAGATACGCAGTATTTT
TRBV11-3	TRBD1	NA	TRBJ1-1	CASSSQGQKNTEAFF	TGTGCCAGCAGCTCCCAGGGACAGAAAAACACTGAAGCTTTCTTT
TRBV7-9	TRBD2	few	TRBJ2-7	CSSSPKAGGPYEQYF	TGTTCCAGCAGCCCGAAGGCGGGGGGGCCTTACGAGCAGTACTTC
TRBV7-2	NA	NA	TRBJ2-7	CASSLGQGAYEQYF	TGTGCCAGCAGCTTAGGCCAAGGAGCCTACGAGCAGTACTTC
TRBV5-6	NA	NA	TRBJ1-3	CASSLGGTGNTIYF	TGTGCCAGCAGCTTGGGCGGGACTGGAAACACCATATATTTT
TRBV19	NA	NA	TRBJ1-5	CASSRQAGRNQPQHF	TGTGCCAGTAGTCGGCAGGCGGGTCGCAATCAGCCCCAGCATTTT
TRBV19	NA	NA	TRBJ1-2	CASSRQEGYTF	TGTGCCAGTAGTAGACAGGAAGGCTACACCTTC
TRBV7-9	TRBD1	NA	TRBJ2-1	CATPPTGTADYNEQFF	TGTGCCACTCCCCCCACCGGGACAGCAGATTACAATGAGCAGTTCTTC
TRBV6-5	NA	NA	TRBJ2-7	CATHGASSSYEQYF	TGTGCCACCCACGGTGCGTCTAGCTCCTACGAGCAGTACTTC
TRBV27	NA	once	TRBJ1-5	CASSLYSGDQPQHF	TGTGCCAGCAGTTTATATTCGGGAGATCAGCCCCAGCATTTT
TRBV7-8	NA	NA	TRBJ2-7	CASSQELVGKDEQYF	TGTGCCAGCAGCCAAGAACTAGTCGGTAAGGACGAGCAGTACTTC
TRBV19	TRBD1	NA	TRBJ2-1	CASSSGTGFYNEQFF	TGTGCCAGTAGTTCCGGGACAGGGTTCTACAATGAGCAGTTCTTC
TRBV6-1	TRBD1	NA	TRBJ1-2	CASSVGDRVCGYTF	TGTGCCAGCAGTGTAGGGGACAGGGTGTGTGGCTACACCTTC
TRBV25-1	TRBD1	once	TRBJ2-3	CASSKGTGDTQYF	TGTGCCAGCAGTAAAGGGACAGGCGATACGCAGTATTTT
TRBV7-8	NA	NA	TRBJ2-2	CASSLARGTNTGELFF	TGTGCCAGCAGCTTAGCGCGCGGCACGAACACCGGGGAGCTGTTTTTT
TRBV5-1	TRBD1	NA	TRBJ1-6	CASSPGQGGNSPLHF	TGCGCCAGCAGCCCAGGACAGGGGGGTAATTCACCCCTCCACTTT
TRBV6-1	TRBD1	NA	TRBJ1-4	CASSLQGVVEKLFF	TGTGCCAGCAGTTTACAGGGGGTGGTTGAAAAACTGTTTTTT
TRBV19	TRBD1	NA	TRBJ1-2	CASSIRDREGYTF	TGTGCCAGTAGTATTCGGGACAGGGAAGGCTACACCTTC
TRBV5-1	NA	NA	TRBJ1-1	CASSLTVSGRSEAFF	TGCGCCAGCAGCTTGACGGTTTCAGGGAGGAGTGAAGCTTTCTTT
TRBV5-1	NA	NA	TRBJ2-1	CASSLSPSHNEQFF	TGCGCCAGCAGCTTATCCCCCTCCCACAATGAGCAGTTCTTC
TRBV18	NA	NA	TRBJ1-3	CASSFQPKDRFSGNTIYF	TGTGCCAGCTCCTTCCAACCCAAAGACAGGTTCTCTGGAAACACCATATATTTT
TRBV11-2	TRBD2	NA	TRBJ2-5	CASSFNGGETQYF	TGTGCCAGCAGCTTTAACGGGGGGGAGACCCAGTACTTC
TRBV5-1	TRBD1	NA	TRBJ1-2	CASSLVGTGGGYTF	TGCGCCAGCAGCTTGGTCGGGACAGGGGGCGGCTACACCTTC
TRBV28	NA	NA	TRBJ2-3	CASNLGPRDTQYF	TGTGCCAGCAACCTAGGCCCACGAGATACGCAGTATTTT